One sample yielded the 21 T cell receptor beta chains listed below, sequenced in a study of shared clonotypes between healthy human individuals. Assay: immunoSEQ multiplex PCR; the TCRdb copy retains only in-frame clones and omits some. The sample shows more than 550,000 clones, about 90% of them seen only once. Sequencing was done on a sample of memory CD8+ T cells from PBMCs. Stated subset: CD45RO+ cells pooled with CCR7-negative TemRA cells. The receptor set was obtained from a young man in good health. Some clones in this sample may be carry-over from other donors' samples.

Worth noting for this clone: Other DNA sequences within the sample encode an identical CDR3. This rearrangement joins TRBV27 to TRBJ2-1; a possible D gene is TRBD2 (5 bases). The germline CDR1 and CDR2 sequences are MNHEY and SMNVEV (reference sequence). The V and J ends lost 2 bases and 2 bases respectively, with 10 bases between them. The CDR3 is 15 residues long. The CDR3 loop reads CASSLSGSPYNEQFF. The CDR3 nucleotides are TGTGCCAGCAGTTTAAGCGGAAGCCCCTACAATGAGCAGTTCTTC.

This chain joins TRBV27 and TRBJ1-3; D uncertain. This CDR3 spans 18 amino acids. Trimming stripped 7 bases from V and 0 bases from J, with 22 bases between. Germline loops: CDR1 MNHEY, CDR2 SMNVEV (reference sequence). This CDR3 reads CASKRWVAPIISGNTIYF. The CDR3, as DNA: TGTGCCAGCAAGAGGTGGGTAGCGCCAATTATCTCTGGAAACACCATATATTTT.

J is TRBJ2-7 and V is TRBV5-1; maybe TRBD2 (5 bases). The CDR3 contains 14 residues. Germline V lookup: CDR1 SGHRS, CDR2 YFSETQ. The ends were cut back, 0 bases at V and 7 bases at J, with 14 bases in the middle. The CDR3 DNA follows: TGCGCCAGCAGCTTGGAGAACTCGGGGAAGGAGCAGTACTTC. The encoded protein is CASSLENSGKEQYF.

The V and J genes are TRBV7-9 and TRBJ2-7; TRBD1 aligns across 8 bases. Germline CDR1 and CDR2: SEHNR and FQNEAQ (reference sequence). V was pared by 3 bases and J by 6 bases, with 4 bases of the junction left unmatched. The CDR3 length is 13 residues. The CDR3 DNA sequence: TGTGCCAGCAGCTTGGCAGGGGGCTTCGAGCAGTACTTC. It translates to CASSLAGGFEQYF.

The chain couples TRBV7-8 to TRBJ2-3, with D maybe TRBD2 (5 bases). Germline values: CDR1 SGHVS, CDR2 FQNEAQ. This CDR3 is 15 amino acids long. The ends were cut back, 1 base at V and 1 base at J, with 9 bases in the middle. CDR3 sequence: CASSLEVGGTDTQYF. CDR3 DNA: TGTGCCAGCAGCTTAGAGGTGGGAGGCACAGATACGCAGTATTTT. The full variable domain, in which reference TRBV7-8 and TRBJ2-3 provide the parts outside the CDR3, is GAGVSQSPRYKVAKRGQDVALRCDPISGHVSLFWYQQALGQGPEFLTYFQNEAQLDKSGLPSDRFFAERPEGSVSTLKIQRTQQEDSAVYLCASSLEVGGTDTQYFGPGTRLTVL.

This clone came up a few times. Additional DNA sequences in this sample encode the identical CDR3. V is TRBV27 and J is TRBJ1-1; tentative D call: TRBD1 (5 bases). The germline CDR1 and CDR2 sequences are MNHEY and SMNVEV (reference sequence). V dropped 8 bases and J dropped 5 bases, with 15 bases sitting between them. The CDR3 has 13 amino acids. The CDR3 region is CASSLGRGTEAFF. In DNA, the CDR3 is TGTGCCAGCTCCCTAGGGCGGGGGACTGAAGCTTTCTTT.

The rearrangement links TRBV2 to TRBJ2-4, with 7 nucleotides matching TRBD2. The V segment lost 6 bases and the J segment 6 bases; nucleotides outside the gene matches: 14. CDR3 length: 16 residues. Germline values: CDR1 SNHLY, CDR2 FYNNEI. CDR3 coding DNA: TGTGCCAGCAGGCGCCGGGGGGACTCGTCCCTAAACATTCAGTACTTC. Translating it yields CASRRRGDSSLNIQYF.

A remark on this clone: Additional DNA sequences in this sample encode the identical CDR3. This sequence joins TRBV27 and TRBJ1-1; D is perhaps TRBD1 (6 bases). Germline V gene sequence: CDR1 MNHEY, CDR2 SMNVEV (reference sequence). This CDR3 comprises 14 residues. V was pared by 5 bases and J by 0 bases, with 10 bases between. As DNA, the CDR3 is TGTGCCAGCAGTCTACAGGGACTGAACACTGAAGCTTTCTTT. Encoded protein: CASSLQGLNTEAFF.

This sequence joins TRBV7-9 and TRBJ2-7; no firm D call. CDR1 and CDR2 (germline): SEHNR, FQNEAQ (reference sequence). The CDR3 runs 12 residues. Trimming took 5 bases from V and 5 from J, leaving 10 bases between them. This CDR3 is CASSRPPDEQYF. CDR3 DNA sequence: TGTGCCAGCAGCAGACCTCCCGACGAGCAGTACTTC.

The chain is built from TRBV4-1 and TRBJ2-4; no clear D. The CDR3 is 15 amino acids. V lost 1 base, J lost 0 bases, and 7 bases lay in between. Germline values: CDR1 MGHRA, CDR2 YSYEKL. DNA for the CDR3: TGCGCCAGCAGCCAAGGGTTAACAGCCAAAAACATTCAGTACTTC. It encodes CASSQGLTAKNIQYF.

This clone was recorded only once. V usage is TRBV5-1 and J usage is TRBJ1-1; 9 bases fit TRBD1. V was clipped by 4 bases and J by 1 base; unmatched bases: 11. CDR3 length: 17 residues. Germline CDR1 is SGHRS and CDR2 is YFSETQ. CDR3 sequence reads: CASSPQSDRGWNTEAFF. In DNA, the CDR3 is TGCGCCAGCAGCCCGCAATCGGACAGGGGTTGGAACACTGAAGCTTTCTTT. Full variable domain (remainder filled in from reference TRBV5-1 and TRBJ1-1): KAGVTQTPRYLIKTRGQQVTLSCSPISGHRSVSWYQQTPGQGLQFLFEYFSETQRNKGNFPGRFSGRQFSNSRSEMNVSTLELGDSALYLCASSPQSDRGWNTEAFFGQGTRLTVV.

The chain joins TRBV11-2 to TRBJ2-7; perhaps TRBD2 as D (6 bases). This CDR3 is 15 amino acids long. Germline V CDR1 and CDR2: SGHAT, FQNNGV. Trimming took 1 base from V and 0 from J, leaving 10 bases between them. CDR3 region: CASSLAGAISYEQYF. Here the CDR3 DNA reads TGTGCCAGCAGCTTAGCGGGAGCGATCTCCTACGAGCAGTACTTC.

J is TRBJ2-5 and V is TRBV29-1; tentative D call: TRBD2 (7 bases). Trimming took 1 base from V and 2 from J, leaving 11 bases between them. The CDR3 extends over 14 amino acids. The V gene's germline CDR1 is SQVTM and CDR2 ANQGSEA. The CDR3 bases are TGCAGCGTTGAAGCGAGGGGGGGTCAAGAGACCCAGTACTTC. Its translation: CSVEARGGQETQYF.

This chain uses TRBV5-1 with TRBJ1-3; D call uncertain. V dropped 3 bases and J dropped 4 bases, with 23 bases sitting between them. Germline V gene data show CDR1 as SGHRS and CDR2 as YFSETQ. This CDR3 contains 18 residues. The CDR3 DNA reads as TGCGCCAGCAGCTCGCTGACATGGACGGGAAATCTCGGAAACACCATATATTTT. Encoded protein: CASSSLTWTGNLGNTIYF.

The chain uses TRBV19 and TRBJ2-6; D ambiguous. This CDR3 comprises 16 residues. V was cut by 8 bases and J by 0 bases, with 14 bases left in between. Germline CDR1 LNHDA, CDR2 SQIVND (reference sequence). This chain's CDR3 is CASATGFYSGANVLTF. CDR3 sequence (DNA): TGTGCCAGTGCGACCGGGTTCTACTCTGGGGCCAACGTCCTGACTTTC.

This chain joins TRBV7-9 and TRBJ2-7, with a possible D match to TRBD1 (6 bases). In germline, CDR1 is SEHNR, CDR2 FQNEAQ (reference sequence). This CDR3 region has 17 residues. The V gene lost 1 base and the J gene lost 0 bases, with 16 bases spanning the gap. DNA for the CDR3: TGTGCCAGCAGCTTAGTTCTGGGCAGGGGATCCTCCTACGAGCAGTACTTC. It codes for CASSLVLGRGSSYEQYF.

V is TRBV9 and J is TRBJ1-1, with 7 bases lining up with TRBD1. The germline V gene encodes CDR1 SGDLS and CDR2 YYNGEE. Trimming cost V 3 bases and J 2 bases; bases outside gene matches: 7. The CDR3 totals 15 residues. In DNA, the CDR3 is TGTGCCAGCAGCGCCGGGGGACAGAGAAACACTGAAGCTTTCTTT. Its protein is CASSAGGQRNTEAFF.

This clone was seen many times. This specimen includes other DNA sequences encoding the same CDR3. The CDR3 DNA reads as TGTGCCAGCAGCCCAGACGGGTACTCCTACGAGCAGTACTTC. It codes for CASSPDGYSYEQYF. The chain is built from TRBV7-9 and TRBJ2-7; D remains ambiguous. Germline CDR1 SEHNR, CDR2 FQNEAQ (reference sequence). Trimming removed 5 bases from V and 0 bases from J, with 11 bases in between. CDR3 size: 14 residues.

The chain is built from TRBV4-3 and TRBJ2-7; possible D gene TRBD2, 7 bases. Trimming cost V 2 bases and J 6 bases, with 11 bases left between them. The germline V gene has CDR1 LGHNA and CDR2 YSLEER. This CDR3 is 13 amino acids long. The CDR3 protein is CASSQREGGEQYF. DNA of the CDR3: TGCGCCAGCAGCCAAAGGGAGGGGGGCGAGCAGTACTTC.

This chain joins TRBV7-9 and TRBJ2-3, with 7 bases aligning to TRBD2. In germline, CDR1 is SEHNR, CDR2 FQNEAQ (reference sequence). The CDR3 is 15 amino acids. V gave up 5 bases and J gave up 2 bases; unmatched junction bases: 7. CDR3 sequence reads: CASSGRSGNTDTQYF. The CDR3 coding sequence is TGTGCCAGCAGCGGTCGCAGCGGGAACACAGATACGCAGTATTTT.

The chain links TRBV18 to TRBJ1-2; 7 bases are a match to TRBD1. This CDR3 spans 15 amino acids. The V segment lost 4 bases and the J segment 5 bases; nucleotides outside the gene matches: 10. From germline, CDR1 is KGHSH and CDR2 LQKENI. CDR3 DNA sequence: TGTGCCAGCTCACTAACGGACCAGGGGGTTTATGGCTACACCTTC. Its translation: CASSLTDQGVYGYTF.